This is a list of T cell receptor beta chains from one sample in a study of blood T cell repertoires in COVID-19. Assay: immunoSEQ multiplex PCR; the TCRdb copy retains only in-frame clones and omits some. Among around 100,000 clones listed, approximately 87% were seen once. Sample: peripheral blood. These receptor sequences come from a human donor in a cohort sampled during active COVID-19. Each CDR3 is given with its conserved first and last residue. A D gene is named only where the DNA matches it firmly. Size is stated for part of the rows, as once, few or many counts, or as a class when the clone is expanded.

d_gene,abundance,v_gene,j_gene,CDR3nt,CDR3aa
TRBD1,.,TRBV5-1,TRBJ1-3,TGCGCCAGCAGCACGACAGGGGACCCCTCTGGAAACACCATATATTTT,CASSTTGDPSGNTIYF
.,.,TRBV18,TRBJ1-1,TGTGCCAGCTCACCACCGGCAGGGGTTAACACTGAAGCTTTCTTT,CASSPPAGVNTEAFF
TRBD1,.,TRBV6-5,TRBJ1-2,TGTGCCAGCAGTTATTTACAGGGGTCTGGCTACACCTTC,CASSYLQGSGYTF
.,.,TRBV27,TRBJ1-2,TGTGCCAGCATGGATTGGGGCACCCCGAACTATGGCTACACCTTC,CASMDWGTPNYGYTF
.,.,TRBV19,TRBJ1-2,TGTGCCAGTAGTCAGAATCAGGTATCTGGCTACACCTTC,CASSQNQVSGYTF
.,.,TRBV7-2,TRBJ1-5,TGTGCCAGCAGCGGGTCGGGGGGAAATCAGCCCCAGCATTTT,CASSGSGGNQPQHF
.,.,TRBV28,TRBJ1-4,TGTGCCAGCAGTTTATTCCTTAATGAAAAACTGTTTTTT,CASSLFLNEKLFF
TRBD1,.,TRBV3-1/TRBV3-2,TRBJ1-3,TGTGCCAGCAGCCAAGCGTCCGGGACAGGGCGAGGAAACACCATATATTTT,CASSQASGTGRGNTIYF
TRBD2,.,TRBV9,TRBJ2-7,TGTGCCAGCAGCGTGGGACTAGCGGGGCCGCCTTCCTACGAGCAGTACTTC,CASSVGLAGPPSYEQYF
TRBD2,.,TRBV6-6,TRBJ2-7,TGTGCCAGTTTGTTGCGGGGGTCCTACGAGCAGTACTTC,CASLLRGSYEQYF
TRBD2,.,TRBV10-3,TRBJ2-7,TGTGCCATCAGCACGAGTAGCGGGGGCCTCTACGAGCAGTACTTC,CAISTSSGGLYEQYF
.,.,TRBV14,TRBJ1-1,TGTGCCAGCAGCCCCATACAGGGACCGAGAACTGAAGCTTTCTTT,CASSPIQGPRTEAFF
.,.,TRBV5-1,TRBJ1-1,TGCGCCAGGAGCGCAGGGTCGAACACTGAAGCTTTCTTT,CARSAGSNTEAFF
.,few,TRBV18,TRBJ2-7,TGTGCCAGCTCGCAAATCAGGGGCGAGGAGCAGTACTTC,CASSQIRGEEQYF
.,few,TRBV30,TRBJ1-5,TGTGCCATCGGACAGAACAATCAGCCCCAGCATTTT,CAIGQNNQPQHF